This is a list of T cell receptor beta chains from one sample in a study of control samples from healthy donors and cancer patients. Here immunoSEQ multiplex PCR was the method, and the copy in TCRdb shows in-frame clones only, minus some. The data contain some 95,000 clones, around three quarters of them seen just once; the ten biggest clones take up about 11%. Sequenced sample: blood. The source is a woman in her 30s in good health. Both conserved end residues are part of each CDR3. Each record gives: J gene, V gene, CDR3 length, D gene, clone size, CDR3 protein, CDR3 DNA. The D gene is left open where the match is weak. Expanded clones are given a class, and other clones once, few, many or no size at all.

TRBJ1-1,TRBV15,14,TRBD1,few,CATSYGQVNTEAFF,TGTGCCACCAGTTACGGACAGGTGAACACTGAAGCTTTCTTT
TRBJ2-2,TRBV7-6,15,.,once,CASSQSFANTGELFF,TGTGCCAGCAGCCAGTCGTTCGCGAACACCGGGGAGCTGTTTTTT
TRBJ1-6,TRBV10-2,14,.,.,CASSELREGSPLHF,TGCGCCAGCAGTGAGCTCAGGGAGGGCTCACCCCTCCACTTT
TRBJ1-2,TRBV19,14,TRBD1,once,CASSIVGTGYGYTF,TGTGCCAGTAGCATAGTAGGGACAGGTTATGGCTACACCTTC
TRBJ2-2,TRBV5-1,15,.,once,CASSPSGTNTGELFF,TGCGCCAGCAGCCCGTCCGGGACGAACACCGGGGAGCTGTTTTTT
TRBJ2-5,TRBV30,15,TRBD2,once,CAWIPSAGGLETQYF,TGTGCCTGGATACCAAGCGCGGGGGGATTGGAGACCCAGTACTTC
TRBJ1-4,TRBV30,16,.,.,CAWGRDKLAANEKLFF,TGTGCCTGGGGGCGGGACAAACTTGCGGCTAATGAAAAACTGTTTTTT
TRBJ2-1,TRBV9,17,TRBD2,.,CASSVGEGFHSYNEQFF,TGTGCCAGCAGCGTAGGGGAGGGGTTCCACTCCTACAATGAGCAGTTCTTC
TRBJ2-1,TRBV5-5,14,.,.,CASSLWSQLDEQFF,TGTGCCAGCAGCCTATGGTCCCAATTGGATGAGCAGTTCTTC
TRBJ1-1,TRBV4-1,15,TRBD1,.,CASRGQGRVNTEAFF,TGCGCCAGCAGGGGACAGGGTCGGGTGAACACTGAAGCTTTCTTT
TRBJ1-3,TRBV5-1,15,TRBD1,.,CASSGGQGNGNTIYF,TGCGCCAGCAGCGGGGGACAGGGGAATGGAAACACCATATATTTT
TRBJ2-7,TRBV7-9,15,TRBD1,.,CASSRTTGPTLEQYF,TGTGCCAGCAGCCGAACGACAGGGCCTACCCTCGAGCAGTACTTC
TRBJ1-2,TRBV4-3,14,.,.,CASSLFETDYGYTF,TGCGCCAGCAGCCTTTTCGAGACAGACTATGGCTACACCTTC
TRBJ2-1,TRBV5-4,14,.,.,CASSSSRWGNEQFF,TGTGCCAGCAGCTCTTCGAGGTGGGGCAATGAGCAGTTCTTC
TRBJ1-1,TRBV5-6,12,.,few,CASSLRAGRAFF,TGTGCCAGCAGCTTGAGGGCCGGACGCGCTTTCTTT
TRBJ2-2,TRBV10-3,15,.,few,CAISEGRPNTGELFF,TGTGCCATCAGTGAGGGACGCCCGAACACCGGGGAGCTGTTTTTT
TRBJ1-2,TRBV30,12,.,few,CAWSVPSYGYTF,TGTGCCTGGAGTGTCCCTTCCTATGGCTACACCTTC
TRBJ2-2,TRBV12-5,13,.,.,CASGLVLGGELFF,TGTGCTAGTGGTTTGGTACTAGGCGGGGAGCTGTTTTTT
TRBJ2-1,TRBV5-1,15,.,.,CASSLEARAYNEQFF,TGCGCCAGCAGCTTGGAGGCTCGGGCCTACAATGAGCAGTTCTTC
TRBJ1-6,TRBV10-2,14,.,.,CASSTGQSNSPLHF,TGCGCCAGCAGTACAGGACAAAGTAATTCACCCCTCCACTTT
TRBJ1-2,TRBV12-5,14,.,.,CARCFRPPNYGYTF,TGTGCTAGGTGTTTCCGACCCCCTAACTATGGCTACACCTTC
TRBJ1-2,TRBV12-5,15,.,.,CASGLVPGYRGGYTF,TGTGCTAGTGGTTTGGTACCAGGGTATAGGGGTGGCTACACCTTC
TRBJ1-1,TRBV7-9,14,.,.,CASSPGHQNTEAFF,TGTGCCAGCAGCCCCGGACACCAGAACACTGAAGCTTTCTTT
TRBJ2-7,TRBV30,16,.,.,CALTAVPAVSSYEQYF,TGTGCCTTAACGGCGGTACCAGCGGTAAGCTCCTACGAGCAGTACTTC
TRBJ1-5,TRBV7-8,13,.,.,CASTILRDQPQHF,TGTGCCAGCACCATACTAAGGGATCAGCCCCAGCATTTT
TRBJ2-3,TRBV19,14,.,.,CASSDTGTTDTQYF,TGTGCCAGTAGTGATACCGGGACTACAGATACGCAGTATTTT
TRBJ2-7,TRBV12-3/TRBV12-4,12,TRBD2,few,CATRGGSYEQYF,TGTGCTACACGGGGGGGCTCCTACGAGCAGTACTTC
TRBJ2-1,TRBV7-3,14,TRBD2,once,CASSQSGAVNEQFF,TGTGCCAGCAGCCAAAGCGGGGCCGTCAATGAGCAGTTCTTC
TRBJ2-1,TRBV7-2,15,TRBD2,.,CASSAETSGYNEQFF,TGTGCCAGCAGCGCCGAGACTAGCGGATACAATGAGCAGTTCTTC
TRBJ1-6,TRBV6-2/TRBV6-3,13,.,.,CASSYSNPRLLHF,TGTGCCAGCAGTTACTCGAACCCCAGACTCCTCCACTTT
TRBJ1-4,TRBV24-1,17,TRBD1,few,CATSTGRTGMMNEKLFF,TGTGCCACCTCCACGGGTAGGACAGGGATGATGAATGAAAAACTGTTTTTT
TRBJ1-1,TRBV11-2,14,TRBD1,.,CASSIAGGGTEAFF,TGTGCCAGCAGCATCGCAGGGGGCGGCACTGAAGCTTTCTTT
TRBJ1-1,TRBV6-5,12,.,.,CASRTTGIEAFF,TGTGCCAGCAGAACAACAGGGATCGAAGCTTTCTTT
TRBJ2-7,TRBV7-8,13,.,.,CASSGNRDHEQYF,TGTGCCAGCAGCGGCAACAGGGACCACGAGCAGTACTTC